The 9 T cell receptor beta chains below come from one sample, sequenced in a study of beta chain features in type 1 diabetes. The study reverse transcribed the entire isolated RNA, so it sequenced expressed TCRB transcripts. The protocol was immunoSEQ multiplex PCR, while the TCRdb copy is restricted to in-frame clones and leaves out a portion. The sample holds approximately 340,000 clones; less than 15% are singletons and the top ten take 0.019%. Sequencing was carried out using naive CD4+ T cells from blood. Receptor source: a woman aged 18-29 years in good health.

This clone was seen only a few times. The chain uses TRBV11-2 and TRBJ2-1; 10 bases agree with TRBD2. The CDR3 is 17 residues long. Germline trimming cut 5 bases from V and 9 bases from J; bases unmatched to any gene: 16. CDR1 is SGHAT and CDR2 is FQNNGV in the germline V gene. CDR3 loop: CASSLVGAAGGPGEQFF. CDR3 in DNA: TGTGCCAGCAGCCTCGTGGGTGCAGCGGGAGGGCCGGGTGAGCAGTTCTTC.

This clone was counted a few times. Here the CDR3 reads CASSGGRVVGPGELFF. The CDR3 nucleotides are TGTGCCAGCAGCGGGGGGCGGGTAGTCGGGCCCGGGGAGCTGTTTTTT. The chain combines TRBV9 with TRBJ2-2, with a possible D match to TRBD1 (6 bases). Per the germline V gene, CDR1 is SGDLS and CDR2 is YYNGEE. V was cut by 3 bases and J by 6 bases, with 18 bases left in between. The CDR3 length is 16 residues.

There are a few counts of this clone. This chain connects TRBV29-1 to TRBJ2-1; a weak D match, TRBD2 (7 bases). CDR1 SQVTM and CDR2 ANQGSEA come from the germline V gene. The CDR3 sequence is 13 residues long. V lost 4 bases to trimming and J lost 5 bases, with 12 bases between them. CDR3 in amino acids: CSVGGRGNNEQFF. The CDR3 nucleotides read TGCAGCGTTGGGGGGAGGGGGAACAATGAGCAGTTCTTC.

V gene TRBV14 combines with J gene TRBJ2-7; 12 nucleotides line up with TRBD1. The CDR3 has 16 amino acids. The germline CDR1 and CDR2 sequences are SGHDN and FVKESK. V dropped 3 bases and J dropped 6; count of bases not matched to a gene: 9. This CDR3 is CASSQGPGTGGREQYF. CDR3 DNA: TGTGCCAGCAGCCAGGGTCCCGGGACAGGGGGCCGCGAGCAGTACTTC.

This clone was seen only once. This chain links TRBV11-2 with TRBJ1-1; D gene ambiguous. The germline V and J ends were trimmed by 2 bases and 0 bases, with 7 bases remaining between them. The CDR3 is 14 amino acids. Looked up from germline, CDR1 is SGHAT and CDR2 is FQNNGV. The CDR3 coding sequence is TGTGCCAGCAGCTTACGTCAGATGAACACTGAAGCTTTCTTT. It encodes CASSLRQMNTEAFF.

This rearrangement joins TRBV4-2 to TRBJ1-1, with D uncertain. Deletions cut 4 bases from V and 5 bases from J, with 17 bases between. CDR1 and CDR2 from the germline V gene are LGHNA and YNFKEQ. The CDR3 length is 15 residues. This CDR3 is CASSLSEREVTEAFF. CDR3 DNA sequence: TGTGCCAGCAGCCTATCCGAGAGGGAGGTGACTGAAGCTTTCTTT.

This clone showed up just a few times. The chain has TRBV6-1 and TRBJ2-5, with 10 positions matching TRBD2. Germline trimming cut 2 bases from V and 1 base from J; bases unmatched to any gene: 7. Germline-derived CDR1 and CDR2 are MNHNS and SASEGT. This CDR3 spans 17 amino acids. The CDR3 sequence is CASSELEREGFQETQYF. Here the CDR3 DNA reads TGTGCCAGCAGTGAATTAGAGCGGGAGGGTTTCCAAGAGACCCAGTACTTC.

This clone was picked up a small number of times. This rearrangement joins TRBV7-8 to TRBJ2-7, with a possible D match to TRBD2 (6 bases). Germline loops: CDR1 SGHVS, CDR2 FQNEAQ. V lost 4 bases to trimming and J lost 8 bases, with 15 bases between them. This CDR3 has 13 residues. CDR3 sequence reads: CASSSTSLRQQYF. The CDR3 nucleotides read TGTGCCAGCAGCTCTACTAGCCTGCGTCAGCAGTACTTC.

The chain employs TRBV5-1 and TRBJ2-1; 9 nucleotides line up with TRBD2. The CDR3 sequence is 16 residues long. With V trimmed by 1 base and J by 7 bases, 9 bases remained unmatched. Germline CDR1 SGHRS, CDR2 YFSETQ. The CDR3 sequence is CASSLSAGGYMNEQFF. The CDR3 DNA sequence: TGCGCCAGCAGCTTGTCCGCGGGAGGGTACATGAATGAGCAGTTCTTC.